These 28 T cell receptor beta chains originate from one sample sequenced in a study of blood T cell repertoires in COVID-19. Assay: immunoSEQ multiplex PCR; the TCRdb copy retains only in-frame clones and omits some. Of 200,000 to 250,000 clones listed, approximately 88% are singletons. The sequenced sample was peripheral blood. These receptors were collected from a man aged 60-69 years who had recovered from COVID-19.

The chain links TRBV24-1 to TRBJ2-2; maybe TRBD2 (6 bases). The CDR3 is 15 residues long. In germline, CDR1 is KGHDR, CDR2 SFDVKD. The V end was cut by 4 bases, the J end by 1 base, with 9 bases between. The DNA of the CDR3 is TGTGCCACCAGTGAGCGGGGAAAGAACACCGGGGAGCTGTTTTTT. Its translation is CATSERGKNTGELFF.

The chain combines TRBV5-1 with TRBJ2-5; maybe TRBD1 (5 bases). The V gene lost 7 bases and the J gene lost 5 bases, with 15 bases spanning the gap. Germline CDR1 SGHRS, CDR2 YFSETQ. This CDR3 has 13 amino acids. This chain's CDR3 is CASGTTGSETQYF. The CDR3 coding sequence is TGCGCCAGCGGAACTACAGGTTCTGAGACCCAGTACTTC. The variable domain in full, completed from reference TRBV5-1 and TRBJ2-5, reads KAGVTQTPRYLIKTRGQQVTLSCSPISGHRSVSWYQQTPGQGLQFLFEYFSETQRNKGNFPGRFSGRQFSNSRSEMNVSTLELGDSALYLCASGTTGSETQYFGPGTRLLVL.

The CDR3 loop is CASSSVTRGASTEAFF. In DNA form, the CDR3 reads TGCGCCAGCAGCTCGGTCACTCGGGGGGCGAGCACTGAAGCTTTCTTT. The gene calls are TRBV5-1 and TRBJ1-1; a weak D match, TRBD1 (6 bases). The CDR3 contains 16 residues. The germline V gene encodes CDR1 SGHRS and CDR2 YFSETQ. The germline V and J ends were trimmed by 3 bases and 4 bases, with 19 bases remaining between them.

This clone was seen only once. V gene TRBV27 combines with J gene TRBJ2-1, with TRBD2 identical over 10 bases. CDR3 length equals 16 residues. Germline V CDR1 and CDR2: MNHEY, SMNVEV (reference sequence). J gave up 8 bases and V 6 bases, and 13 bases lay outside the gene matches. CDR3 protein: CASRSLAGVRSDEQFF. DNA of the CDR3: TGTGCCAGCAGATCTCTAGCGGGAGTAAGATCCGATGAGCAGTTCTTC.

The chain recombines TRBV20-1 with TRBJ2-7; TRBD2 might be the D (6 bases). With 5 bases removed from V and 3 bases from J, the gap between germline ends came to 8 bases. Germline lookup yields CDR1 DFQATT and CDR2 SNEGSKA (reference sequence). The CDR3 loop spans 11 amino acids. The CDR3 spells CSARLDYEQYF. CDR3 coding DNA: TGCAGTGCTCGACTAGACTACGAGCAGTACTTC.

J is TRBJ2-5 and V is TRBV5-5; 10 nucleotides line up with TRBD2. CDR3 length: 15 residues. Germline V CDR1 and CDR2: SGHKS, YYEKEE (reference sequence). Trimming took 9 bases from V and 5 from J; bases not matched to a gene: 13. The CDR3 is CATRRAGGLLETQYF. The DNA for the CDR3 is TGTGCCACCCGCCGAGCGGGGGGGCTCCTGGAGACCCAGTACTTC.

The chain carries TRBV11-3 and TRBJ2-1; D remains ambiguous. Trimming took off 5 bases at V and 5 bases at J, with 13 bases between the two ends. CDR1 is SGHNT, CDR2 YENEEA, per germline. The CDR3 totals 14 residues. Written as DNA, the CDR3 is TGTGCCAGCAGCCCCTTAGGCCGGGACAATGAGCAGTTCTTC. It translates to CASSPLGRDNEQFF.

This chain connects TRBV27 to TRBJ2-5, with 9 positions matching TRBD1. The CDR3 covers 18 residues. CDR1 and CDR2 from the germline V gene are MNHEY and SMNVEV (reference sequence). The J segment lost 3 bases and the V segment lost 6 bases, leaving 17 bases of the junction unmatched. The CDR3 spells CASSPLTGGRVRKETQYF. CDR3 DNA sequence: TGTGCCAGCAGCCCCCTGACAGGGGGGAGGGTTAGGAAAGAGACCCAGTACTTC.

This chain connects TRBV5-6 to TRBJ1-5, with D perhaps matching TRBD1 (5 bases). V was shortened by 5 bases and J by 0 bases, with 12 bases between the two germline ends. Germline V lookup: CDR1 SGHDT, CDR2 YYEEEE. The CDR3 has 15 residues. CDR3 coding DNA: TGTGCCAGCAGTCGTCTTGACAGTAGCAATCAGCCCCAGCATTTT. Translated: CASSRLDSSNQPQHF. Based on the CDR3 plus reference TRBV5-6 and TRBJ1-5, the full variable domain is DAGVTQSPTHLIKTRGQQVTLRCSPKSGHDTVSWYQQALGQGPQFIFQYYEEEERQRGNFPDRFSGHQFPNYSSELNVNALLLGDSALYLCASSRLDSSNQPQHFGDGTRLSIL.

This chain joins TRBV11-2 and TRBJ2-3, with D perhaps TRBD2 (5 bases). The V gene lost 5 bases and the J gene lost 0 bases, with 12 bases spanning the gap. Germline V gene sequence: CDR1 SGHAT, CDR2 FQNNGV. This CDR3 has 15 residues. In DNA form, the CDR3 reads TGTGCCAGCAGCCCCCCGCGAGGGAGCACAGATACGCAGTATTTT. It encodes CASSPPRGSTDTQYF. The full variable domain, rest sourced from reference TRBV11-2 and TRBJ2-3, is EAGVAQSPRYKIIEKRQSVAFWCNPISGHATLYWYQQILGQGPKLLIQFQNNGVVDDSQLPKDRFSAERLKGVDSTLKIQPAKLEDSAVYLCASSPPRGSTDTQYFGPGTRLTVL.

This chain joins TRBV9 and TRBJ2-2, with a weak D call TRBD2 (6 bases). The germline CDR1 and CDR2 sequences are SGDLS and YYNGEE. CDR3 length: 16 residues. The V gene lost 1 base and the J gene lost 1 base, with 11 bases spanning the gap. CDR3 coding DNA: TGTGCCAGCAGCGTACGAGCGGGCCGGAACACCGGGGAGCTGTTTTTT. Translating it yields CASSVRAGRNTGELFF. Filled out from reference TRBV9 and TRBJ2-2, the complete variable domain reads DSGVTQTPKHLITATGQRVTLRCSPRSGDLSVYWYQQSLDQGLQFLIQYYNGEERAKGNILERFSAQQFPDLHSELNLSSLELGDSALYFCASSVRAGRNTGELFFGEGSRLTVL.

CDR3 nucleotide sequence: TGCGCCAGCAGCTTCCTAGCGGGAGTTCTGGACAATGAGCAGTTCTTC. Its translation: CASSFLAGVLDNEQFF. The J gene is TRBJ2-1, the V gene TRBV5-1; 10 bases align to TRBD2. V dropped 2 bases and J dropped 5; count of bases not matched to a gene: 7. This CDR3 comprises 16 residues. The germline V gene encodes CDR1 SGHRS and CDR2 YFSETQ.

V usage is TRBV7-5 and J usage is TRBJ2-3; no check of the table's D call, TRBD2, against the DNA was made. TRBV7-5 is termed a pseudogene. This CDR3 contains 16 residues. The CDR3 DNA follows: TGTGCCAGAAGCTTATCCGGCGGCAGCAACACAGATACGCAGTATTTT. Protein: CARSLSGGSNTDTQYF.

The DNA for the CDR3 is TGCGCCAGCAGCCAAGGGACTAGCGGGTCGTACAATGAGCAGTTCTTC. It encodes CASSQGTSGSYNEQFF. This chain joins TRBV4-3 and TRBJ2-1; 11 positions match TRBD2. Trimming removed 1 base from V and 4 bases from J; junction bases left unmatched: 3. The CDR3 runs to 16 residues. Germline CDR1 LGHNA, CDR2 YSLEER.

The CDR3: CASSRTDTQYF. In DNA form, the CDR3 reads TGTGCCAGCAGTCGGACAGATACGCAGTATTTT. V is TRBV2 and J is TRBJ2-3, with D unclear. The CDR3 sequence is 11 residues long. Trimming took 5 bases from V and 3 from J, leaving 3 bases between them. Germline V lookup: CDR1 SNHLY, CDR2 FYNNEI.

In nucleotides, the CDR3 is TGTGCTATCCGGGAGGGTATAGAGCGAAACTATGGCTACACCTTC. Its protein is CAIREGIERNYGYTF. V is TRBV28 and J is TRBJ1-2; the D is unclear. The CDR3 is 15 residues long. Germline CDR1 and CDR2: MDHEN and SYDVKM.

The chain links TRBV4-2 to TRBJ1-2; D might be TRBD1 (5 bases). The V end lost 6 bases, the J end lost 3 bases, and 11 bases lay between the germline ends. In germline, CDR1 is LGHNA, CDR2 YNFKEQ. CDR3 length equals 13 residues. In DNA form, the CDR3 reads TGTGCCAGCAGTAGGGGTGATGACTATGGCTACACCTTC. It translates to CASSRGDDYGYTF.

The chain is built from TRBV6-6 and TRBJ1-2; 9 bases line up with TRBD1. The ends lost 4 bases at V and 5 bases at J; junction bases unmatched: 5. Germline V gene sequence: CDR1 MNHNY, CDR2 SVGAGI (reference sequence). This CDR3 is built from 14 residues. DNA for the CDR3: TGTGCCAGCAGTTCCGGGACAGGGCCGTATGGCTACACCTTC. This gives the protein CASSSGTGPYGYTF.

The V call is TRBV7-3, the J call TRBJ2-4; perhaps TRBD2 as D (5 bases). The V gene lost 2 bases and the J gene lost 10 bases, with 9 bases spanning the gap. Germline V gives CDR1 SGHTA, CDR2 FQGTGA. This CDR3 has 12 residues. The CDR3 reads CASSLSPGIQYF. In nucleotides, the CDR3 is TGTGCCAGCAGCTTATCTCCGGGGATTCAGTACTTC.

The chain employs TRBV19 and TRBJ2-7; the D gene is possibly TRBD2 (5 bases). Germline V gene lookup returns CDR1 LNHDA and CDR2 SQIVND (reference sequence). The CDR3 has 14 residues. V was shortened by 3 bases and J by 3 bases, with 12 bases between the two germline ends. CDR3 nucleotide sequence: TGTGCCAGTAGTATCAGAGGGCTGTACTACGAGCAGTACTTC. Translating it yields CASSIRGLYYEQYF. Filled out from reference TRBV19 and TRBJ2-7, the complete variable domain reads DGGITQSPKYLFRKEGQNVTLSCEQNLNHDAMYWYRQDPGQGLRLIYYSQIVNDFQKGDIAEGYSVSREKKESFPLTVTSAQKNPTAFYLCASSIRGLYYEQYFGPGTRLTVT.

The chain has TRBV27 and TRBJ1-1, with D perhaps matching TRBD1 (5 bases). Germline V gene data show CDR1 as MNHEY and CDR2 as SMNVEV (reference sequence). The V end was cut by 5 bases, the J end by 4 bases, with 14 bases between. CDR3 length: 14 amino acids. CDR3: CASSLSRVGTEAFF. CDR3 coding DNA: TGTGCCAGCAGTCTGTCCAGGGTCGGCACTGAAGCTTTCTTT.

The CDR3 DNA is TGTGCCAGCAGTTTAGCAGGGACAGGGGCGTTAAACTATGGCTACACCTTC. This encodes CASSLAGTGALNYGYTF. The chain links TRBV27 to TRBJ1-2, with 10 bases identical to TRBD1. There are 17 residues in the CDR3. CDR1 and CDR2 (germline): MNHEY, SMNVEV (reference sequence). V trimming: 2 bases; J trimming: 2 bases; junction bases outside the gene matches: 8.

The CDR3 spells CASKRERETQYF. Here the CDR3 DNA reads TGTGCCAGCAAGCGGGAGCGAGAGACCCAGTACTTC. The chain uses TRBV12-3 or TRBV12-4 and TRBJ2-5; 8 bases agree with TRBD2. This CDR3 is built from 12 residues. Unmatched junction bases numbered 2, after V lost 7 bases and J lost 4 bases.

The chain carries TRBV3-1 (or the pseudogene TRBV3-2) and TRBJ1-5; D might be TRBD1 (5 bases). This CDR3 is 15 amino acids long. The V end was cut by 0 bases, the J end by 4 bases, with 10 bases between. CDR1 is LGHDT, CDR2 YNNKEL, per germline (reference sequence). The chain's CDR3 is CASSQDGAGNQPQHF. Here the CDR3 DNA reads TGTGCCAGCAGCCAAGATGGCGCAGGGAATCAGCCCCAGCATTTT.

This clone was found a few times. V is TRBV12-3 or TRBV12-4 and J is TRBJ2-5; D is perhaps TRBD1 (5 bases). The V gene lost 6 bases and the J gene lost 5 bases, with 13 bases spanning the gap. CDR3 length equals 13 residues. This CDR3 reads CASSRNRWETQYF. The CDR3 DNA is TGTGCCAGCAGCCGGAACAGGTGGGAGACCCAGTACTTC.

This clone has a single count. CDR3 in amino acids: CASSSLGRGLEKLFF. In DNA form, the CDR3 reads TGTGCCAGCAGCTCGTTGGGCAGGGGCCTTGAAAAACTGTTTTTT. The chain carries TRBV11-2 and TRBJ1-4, with D maybe TRBD1 (6 bases). CDR1 is SGHAT, CDR2 FQNNGV, per germline. The V and J ends lost 4 bases and 7 bases respectively, with 16 bases between them. The CDR3 is 15 amino acids.

The rearrangement joins TRBV29-1 to TRBJ2-1; possible D gene TRBD1, 5 bases. Germline-derived CDR1 and CDR2 are SQVTM and ANQGSEA. Trimming shortened V by 2 bases and J by 3 bases, and 20 bases separated the two germline ends. The CDR3 spans 17 residues. The DNA of the CDR3 is TGCAGCGTTGAAACTGGGGCAAGAGGTTCACGCTACAATGAGCAGTTCTTC. Its protein product is CSVETGARGSRYNEQFF.

The V call is TRBV4-1, the J call TRBJ2-5; 9 nucleotides line up with TRBD1. Germline V gene sequence: CDR1 MGHRA, CDR2 YSYEKL. CDR3 size: 13 residues. The trim removed 4 bases at V and 5 bases at J, leaving 2 bases unmatched. CDR3 amino acids: CASSLQGAETQYF. Written as DNA, the CDR3 is TGCGCCAGCAGCCTACAGGGGGCCGAGACCCAGTACTTC.